The sequence of this TCR beta chain was determined in a study of T cell responses to AZD1222 COVID-19 vaccine. Notes on the study in general: Clonal diversity was possibly underestimated; the donors were predominantly white British and more often female. Unmutated variant regions are reportedly targeted by nearly half of spike-specific TCRs. Repertoire sampling occurred only after the peak T cell response.

The assay was immunoSEQ multiplex PCR, and TCRdb's table has in-frame clones only and misses some. Found here are over 150,000 clones, 94% of them singletons; the top ten hold approximately 1.5%. Turning to this clone: Its antigen is unknown.

The CDR3 runs 14 residues. Trimming pared 6 bases from V and 2 bases from J, leaving 12 bases between. Per germline, CDR1 SGHDT and CDR2 YYEEEE. The TCR sequence derives from an adult who received the AZD1222 COVID-19 vaccine. The chain links TRBV5-6 to TRBJ1-5; no clear D gene. Sample: peripheral blood, taken 28 days after the second AZD1222 dose. The CDR3 DNA sequence: TGTGCCAGCACTAGGTCAGATCGCAATCAGCCCCAGCATTTT. Amino acid sequence: CASTRSDRNQPQHF. Full variable domain (remainder filled in from reference TRBV5-6 and TRBJ1-5): DAGVTQSPTHLIKTRGQQVTLRCSPKSGHDTVSWYQQALGQGPQFIFQYYEEEERQRGNFPDRFSGHQFPNYSSELNVNALLLGDSALYLCASTRSDRNQPQHFGDGTRLSIL.